This T cell receptor beta chain was captured in a study of T cell changes during pregnancy in multiple sclerosis. CDR3 length: 16 residues. J was trimmed by 3 bases and V by 8 bases; bases with no gene match: 13. CDR1 MDHEN and CDR2 SYDVKM come from the germline V gene. The assay was immunoSEQ multiplex PCR, and TCRdb's table has in-frame clones only and misses some. This sample has about 54,000 clones, with 91% found just once. Sample: peripheral blood, taken after pregnancy. The clonotype originates from a female donor in good health, enrolled as a control in a pregnancy study. This chain connects TRBV28 to TRBJ2-7; 10 bases are shared with TRBD1. The CDR3 sequence is CASLSSGGQGYYEQYF. CDR3 bases: TGTGCCAGCCTCTCCAGTGGGGGACAGGGGTACTACGAGCAGTACTTC.